This T cell receptor (beta chain) was recovered during a study of T cells in localized non-small cell lung cancer. Notes on the study in general: Among blood samples, higher T cell density accompanied longer overall survival.

Measured with immunoSEQ multiplex PCR; TCRdb has only the in-frame clones, and not every one. The table has more than 800 clones, less than 25% seen once. The CDR3 contains 16 residues. Germline CDR1 is MDHEN and CDR2 is SYDVKM. V lost 2 bases, J lost 7 bases, and 20 bases lay in between. As to this clone: As yet, its antigen is unknown.

The chain has TRBV28 and TRBJ1-2; possibly TRBD1 for D (6 bases). The specimen was normal lung tissue next to the tumor, collected before any cancer treatment. This receptor was obtained from an older male donor with stage III squamous cell lung carcinoma. CDR3 sequence (DNA): TGTGCCAGCAGTTTAGTATTCACAGGGCAGGCGTCTGGCTACACCTTC. This encodes CASSLVFTGQASGYTF.